The source of this TCR beta chain is a study of Ad26.COV2.S vaccination and SARS-CoV-2 variants (dated by TCRdb to the early 2020s). Some background on the complete study: Donors in the vaccine arm were drawn from COV1001, a multicentre, randomized, double-blind, placebo-controlled phase I-IIa trial testing Ad26.COV2.S in healthy adults. Ad26.COV2.S was administered intramuscularly at a dose of 5x10^10 or 1x10^11 viral particles, either as one shot or as two shots given 56 days apart. Sequencing of the TCRbeta repertoire served to evaluate the specificity and breadth of SARS-CoV-2-reactive T cell receptors following Ad26.COV2.S vaccination. The TCR-sequenced set comprised approximately 32 samples: around 20 Ad26.COV2.S vaccine recipients, 5 placebo recipients and 8 SARS-CoV-2 convalescent individuals. Participants in the trial were split at random into five groups of five each, receiving low-dose or high-dose Ad26.COV2.S once or twice, or else placebo on both occasions. Investigators remained blinded to trial group allocation during experiments and outcome assessment. On the study overall, not on this receptor specifically: Substantial breadth of spike-specific CD8+ and CD4+ T cell responses was reported after vaccination. Comparable non-spike TCR breadth was observed between vaccine and placebo recipients, consistent with only spike being contained in the vaccine. The study lacked the statistical power to compare responses across vaccine doses or regimens. Spike-specific TCR breadth was higher in Ad26.COV2.S recipients than in placebo recipients (P = 0.0014). According to the authors, total T cell responses may have been underestimated by the TCR breadth and depth analyses.

In regard to this clone: This receptor's antigen is unknown. It has no much larger one-base neighbor in the sample; base qualities were not kept.

The treatment or condition label, read with the paper, signifies: 15 to 20 received Ad26.COV2.S at low or high dose, single or two shots; about 5 received placebo; per-sample allocation not given. For vaccine and placebo recipients, repertoires were sequenced using samples collected on day 63 after the first injection. Cohort 1b enrolled some 25 adults aged 18-55 years at a single site in Boston, USA, between 29 July and 7 August 2020. Ad26.COV2.S was a replication-incompetent adenovirus type 26 vector expressing a prefusion-stabilized SARS-CoV-2 spike protein from the original Wuhan strain. At the junction V is shortened by 6 bases and J by 1 base; bases outside the gene matches: 8. Spanning cysteine to phenylalanine, the CDR3 consists of 16 amino acids. Only the CDR3 region is kept as DNA, spanning 48 bases read in frame from base 1. The CDR1 and CDR2 encoded by the germline V gene are MDHEN and SYDVKM.

TCRbeta CDR3 regions were sequenced with the immunoSEQ Assay. After extraction, genomic DNA underwent amplification by bias-controlled multiplex PCR, followed by high-throughput sequencing. In the original analysis: Collapsing and filtering of sequences were performed to quantify the absolute abundance of each unique TCRbeta CDR3 region. Usable DNA was measured by amplifying reference genes present in all nucleated cells, and TCRbeta template counts were normalized to that usable DNA to estimate T cell fraction. Repertoire TCRs were annotated as SARS-CoV-2-specific when V gene, CDR3 amino acid sequence and J gene were exactly matched to a known reactive TCR set. The reference SARS-CoV-2 TCR set was derived from MIRA and filtered for enrichment in COVID-19-positive ImmuneCODE repertoires, a step that removed public or cross-reactive TCRs. Drawing on the MIRA antigens, annotated TCRs were analysed further at the level of specific ORF or position within ORF. Depth was the summed frequency of annotated unique rearrangements, while breadth was defined as annotated unique rearrangements over total unique productive rearrangements. Two-sided Wilcoxon rank-sum tests were used to compare TCR breadth between groups. Entries here come from immuneACCESS through TCRdb and include only in-frame sequences with V and J called. Some clones fail to appear in such tables; in the studies checked, an unresolved V gene covers under half of the shortfall, and the cause of the remainder is unknown. D and trimming were read from the DNA, whereas the V and J calls and clone size are those reported in that table. For this sample the table gives about half a million clones, of which about 88% were detected only once. The ten largest make up around 1.8% of the sample.

The rearranged segments are TRBV28 and TRBJ1-5; 8 of the junction bases match TRBD1. This TCR derives from a person aged 18-60 years who received the Ad26.COV2.S COVID-19 vaccine or a placebo. The source was peripheral blood, collected in a trial of Ad26.COV2.S vaccine versus placebo. CDR3 loop: CASRPRQGTSNQPQHF. The DNA reads as follows: TGTGCCAGCAGGCCTAGACAGGGGACGAGCAATCAGCCCCAGCATTTT.